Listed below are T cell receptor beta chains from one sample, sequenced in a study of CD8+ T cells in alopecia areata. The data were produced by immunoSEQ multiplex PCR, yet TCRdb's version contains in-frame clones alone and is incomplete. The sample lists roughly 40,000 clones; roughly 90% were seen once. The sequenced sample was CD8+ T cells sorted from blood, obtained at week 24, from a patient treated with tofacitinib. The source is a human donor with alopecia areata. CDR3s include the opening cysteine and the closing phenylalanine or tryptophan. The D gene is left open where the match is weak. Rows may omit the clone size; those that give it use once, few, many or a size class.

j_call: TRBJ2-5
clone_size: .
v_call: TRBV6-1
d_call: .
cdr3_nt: TGTGCCAGCAGTGAAGTGGGCCTACCTTACGGGACCCAGTACTTC
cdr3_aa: CASSEVGLPYGTQYF

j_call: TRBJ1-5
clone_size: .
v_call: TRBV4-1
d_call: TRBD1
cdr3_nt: TGCGCCAGCAGCCAAGCCGTACAGGGGAATCAGCCCCAGCATTTT
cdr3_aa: CASSQAVQGNQPQHF

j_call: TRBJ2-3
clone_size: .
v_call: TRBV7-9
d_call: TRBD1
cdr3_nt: TGTGCCAGCAGCTTACCGACGGGGACAGGGTACACAGATACGCAGTATTTT
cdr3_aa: CASSLPTGTGYTDTQYF

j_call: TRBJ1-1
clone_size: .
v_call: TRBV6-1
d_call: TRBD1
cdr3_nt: TGTGCCAGCAGTGCCCACAGGGGCCTTAATCAAATGAACACTGAAGCTTTCTTT
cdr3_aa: CASSAHRGLNQMNTEAFF

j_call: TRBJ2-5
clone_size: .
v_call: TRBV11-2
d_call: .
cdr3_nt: TGTGCCTCCGCGGCCAGGCGCCTCCAGGAGACCCAGTACTTC
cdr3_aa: CASAARRLQETQYF

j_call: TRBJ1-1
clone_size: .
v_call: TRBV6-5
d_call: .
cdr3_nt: TGTGCCAGCACGCAAGGGACTGAAGCTTTCTTT
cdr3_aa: CASTQGTEAFF

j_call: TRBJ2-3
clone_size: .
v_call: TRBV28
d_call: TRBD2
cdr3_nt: TGTGCCAGCAGTATTAGCGGGGGGGCCTCTCTGGCGCAGTATTTT
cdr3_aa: CASSISGGASLAQYF

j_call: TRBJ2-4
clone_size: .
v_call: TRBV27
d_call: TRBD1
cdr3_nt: TGTGCCAGCAGTTTGACTCCGGGACAGGACGACATTCAGTACTTC
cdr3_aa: CASSLTPGQDDIQYF

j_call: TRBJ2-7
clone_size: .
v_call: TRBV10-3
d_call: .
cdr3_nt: TGTGCCATCAGGCGACAAGGATACGAGCAGTACTTC
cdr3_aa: CAIRRQGYEQYF

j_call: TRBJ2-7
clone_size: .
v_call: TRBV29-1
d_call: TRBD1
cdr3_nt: TGCAGCGTTTCCCCAGGGGGCGAGCAGTACTTC
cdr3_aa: CSVSPGGEQYF

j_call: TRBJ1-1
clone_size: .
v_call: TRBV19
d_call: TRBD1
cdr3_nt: TGTGCCAGTAGTATAGTCCCAGGGGGGAACACTGAAGCTTTCTTT
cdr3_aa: CASSIVPGGNTEAFF

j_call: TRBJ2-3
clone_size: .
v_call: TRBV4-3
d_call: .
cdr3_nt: TGCGCCAGCAGCCAAGAGTCAGGCGGGCTGAGCACAGATACGCAGTATTTT
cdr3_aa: CASSQESGGLSTDTQYF

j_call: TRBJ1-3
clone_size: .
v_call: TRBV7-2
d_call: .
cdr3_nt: TGTGCCAGCAGAATCAGGGGCAGCTCTGGAAACACCATATATTTT
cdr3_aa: CASRIRGSSGNTIYF

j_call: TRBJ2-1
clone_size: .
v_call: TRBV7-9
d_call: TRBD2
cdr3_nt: TGTGCCAGCAGAGCGGCCCCTAAGAGCGGGGTCAGCTACAATGAGCAGTTCTTC
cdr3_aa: CASRAAPKSGVSYNEQFF

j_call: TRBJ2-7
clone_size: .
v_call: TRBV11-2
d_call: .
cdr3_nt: TGTGCCAGCAGCCCACCAGACAGGCCACCCTACGAGCAGTACTTC
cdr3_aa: CASSPPDRPPYEQYF

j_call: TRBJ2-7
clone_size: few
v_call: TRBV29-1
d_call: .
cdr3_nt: TGCAGCGTTGAAGTCGAGGAGACTACCTACGAGCAGTACTTC
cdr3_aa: CSVEVEETTYEQYF

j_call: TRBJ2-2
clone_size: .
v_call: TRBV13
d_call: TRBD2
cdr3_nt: TGTGCCAGCGTTAGCGGGGAGCTAATGAACACCGGGGAGCTGTTTTTT
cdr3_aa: CASVSGELMNTGELFF

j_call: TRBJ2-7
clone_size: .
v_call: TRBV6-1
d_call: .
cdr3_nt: TGTGCCAGCGCCTGGACAGATATCTACGAGCAGTACTTC
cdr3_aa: CASAWTDIYEQYF

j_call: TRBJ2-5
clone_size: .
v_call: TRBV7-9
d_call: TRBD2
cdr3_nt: TGTGCCAGCAGTAGGAGCGGGGGGGCCTTCCAAGAGACCCAGTACTTC
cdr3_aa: CASSRSGGAFQETQYF

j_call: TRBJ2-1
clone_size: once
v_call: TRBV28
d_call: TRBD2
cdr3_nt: TGTGCCAGCAGGCTGGGACTAGCGGAACCCTCCTACAATGAGCAGTTCTTC
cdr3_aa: CASRLGLAEPSYNEQFF

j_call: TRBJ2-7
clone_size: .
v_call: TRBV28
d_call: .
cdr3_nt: TGTGCCAGCAGTTTACGGGGGCTGGGGGAGCAGTACTTC
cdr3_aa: CASSLRGLGEQYF

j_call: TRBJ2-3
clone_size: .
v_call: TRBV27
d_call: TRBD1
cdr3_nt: TGTGCCAGCAGTTCTCCGGGACAGGGGTTAGATACGCAGTATTTT
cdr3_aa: CASSSPGQGLDTQYF

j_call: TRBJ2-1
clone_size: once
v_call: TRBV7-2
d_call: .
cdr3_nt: TGTGCCAGCAGCTTAACGTCGGGGTACCATGAGCAGTTCTTC
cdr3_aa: CASSLTSGYHEQFF

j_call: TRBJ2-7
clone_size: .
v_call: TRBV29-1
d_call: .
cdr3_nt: TGCAGCGTTGAATCAGGGTCAACCTACGAGCAGTACTTC
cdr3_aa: CSVESGSTYEQYF

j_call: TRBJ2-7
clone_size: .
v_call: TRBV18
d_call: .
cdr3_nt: TGTGCCAGCTCACCACCAAATCTCCTCTCCTACGAGCAGTACTTC
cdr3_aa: CASSPPNLLSYEQYF

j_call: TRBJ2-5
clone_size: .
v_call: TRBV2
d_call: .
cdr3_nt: TGTGCCAGCAGTGAATCGGACTCCCGTCTTGAGACCCAGTACTTC
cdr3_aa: CASSESDSRLETQYF